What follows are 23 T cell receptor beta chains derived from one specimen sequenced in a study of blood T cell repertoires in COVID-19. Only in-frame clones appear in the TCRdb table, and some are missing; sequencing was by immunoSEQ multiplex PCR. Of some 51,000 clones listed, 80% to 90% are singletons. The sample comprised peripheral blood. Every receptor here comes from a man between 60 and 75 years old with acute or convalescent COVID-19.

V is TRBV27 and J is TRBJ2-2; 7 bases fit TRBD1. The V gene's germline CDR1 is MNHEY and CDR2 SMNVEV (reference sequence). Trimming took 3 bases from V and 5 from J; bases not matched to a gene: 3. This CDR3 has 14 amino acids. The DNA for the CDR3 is TGTGCCAGCAGTTTCGCACAGGGGACCGGGGAGCTGTTTTTT. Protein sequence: CASSFAQGTGELFF.

The CDR3 DNA reads TGTGCCAGCAGCCATGGGACTAGCGGGGGCCGCCTAGGGAATGAGCAGTTCTTC. Translation gives CASSHGTSGGRLGNEQFF. The J gene is TRBJ2-1, the V gene TRBV7-3, with 14 bases fitting TRBD2. The V and J ends lost 5 bases and 7 bases, in that order; junction bases with no gene match: 13. CDR1 is SGHTA, CDR2 FQGTGA, per germline. The CDR3 length is 18 residues.

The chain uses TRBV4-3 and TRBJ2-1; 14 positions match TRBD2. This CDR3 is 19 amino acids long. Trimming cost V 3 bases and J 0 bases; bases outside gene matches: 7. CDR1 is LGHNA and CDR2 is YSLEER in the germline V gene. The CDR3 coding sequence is TGCGCCAGCAGCCAGACCGGACTAGCGGGGGGCGGCTCCTACAATGAGCAGTTCTTC. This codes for CASSQTGLAGGGSYNEQFF.

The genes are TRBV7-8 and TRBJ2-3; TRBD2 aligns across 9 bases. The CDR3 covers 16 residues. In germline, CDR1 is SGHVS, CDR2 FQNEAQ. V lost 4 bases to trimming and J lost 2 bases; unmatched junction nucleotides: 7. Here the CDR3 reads CASSSGTSSFTDTQYF. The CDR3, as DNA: TGTGCCAGCAGCTCTGGGACTAGCTCCTTCACAGATACGCAGTATTTT.

DNA for the CDR3: TGTGCCAGCAGCACCGGTCCTAGCGGGGCCAAAACAGATACGCAGTATTTT. Protein sequence: CASSTGPSGAKTDTQYF. The rearrangement joins TRBV3-1 (or the pseudogene TRBV3-2) to TRBJ2-3; 9 nucleotides match TRBD2. This CDR3 region has 17 residues. Germline CDR1 reads LGHDT; CDR2 reads YNNKEL (reference sequence). Losses at the gene ends were 5 bases for V and 3 bases for J; bases not matched to a gene: 12.

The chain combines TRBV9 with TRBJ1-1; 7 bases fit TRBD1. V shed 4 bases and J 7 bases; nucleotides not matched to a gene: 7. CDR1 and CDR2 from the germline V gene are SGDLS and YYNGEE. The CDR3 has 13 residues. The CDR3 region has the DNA TGTGCCAGCAGCTCGACAGGGTTAGGTGAAGCTTTCTTT. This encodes CASSSTGLGEAFF.

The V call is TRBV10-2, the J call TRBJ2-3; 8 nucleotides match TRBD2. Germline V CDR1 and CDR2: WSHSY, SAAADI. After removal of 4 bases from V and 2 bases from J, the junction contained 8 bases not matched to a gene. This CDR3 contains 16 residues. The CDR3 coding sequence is TGCGCCAGCAGTGCCCTCGAGCGGGGGTTCACAGATACGCAGTATTTT. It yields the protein CASSALERGFTDTQYF.

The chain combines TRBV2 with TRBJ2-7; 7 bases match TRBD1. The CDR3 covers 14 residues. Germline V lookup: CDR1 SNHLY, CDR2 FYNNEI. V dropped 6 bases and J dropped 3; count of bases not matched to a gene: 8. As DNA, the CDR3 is TGTGCCAGCAGGTGGACAGGCGCTTTCTACGAGCAGTACTTC. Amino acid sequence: CASRWTGAFYEQYF. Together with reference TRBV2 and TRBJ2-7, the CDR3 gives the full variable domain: EPEVTQTPSHQVTQMGQEVILRCVPISNHLYFYWYRQILGQKVEFLVSFYNNEISEKSEIFDDQFSVERPDGSNFTLKIRSTKLEDSAMYFCASRWTGAFYEQYFGPGTRLTVT.

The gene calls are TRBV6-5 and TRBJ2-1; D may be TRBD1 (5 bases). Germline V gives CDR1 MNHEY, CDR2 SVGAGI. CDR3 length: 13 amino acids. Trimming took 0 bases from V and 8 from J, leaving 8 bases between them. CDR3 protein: CASSYSQGDEQFF. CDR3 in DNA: TGTGCCAGCAGTTACTCCCAAGGGGATGAGCAGTTCTTC.

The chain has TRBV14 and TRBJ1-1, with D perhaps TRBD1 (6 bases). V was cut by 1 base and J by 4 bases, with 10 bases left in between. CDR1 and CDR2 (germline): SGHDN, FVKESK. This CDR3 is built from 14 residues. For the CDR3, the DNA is TGTGCCAGCAGCCAAGGCAGGGGTCGCACTGAAGCTTTCTTT. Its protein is CASSQGRGRTEAFF.

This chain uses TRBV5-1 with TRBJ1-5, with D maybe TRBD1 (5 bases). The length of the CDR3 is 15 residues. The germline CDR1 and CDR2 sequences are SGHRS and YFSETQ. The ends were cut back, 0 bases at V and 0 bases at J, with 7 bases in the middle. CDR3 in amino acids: CASSLEGNSNQPQHF. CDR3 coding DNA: TGCGCCAGCAGCTTGGAGGGGAATAGCAATCAGCCCCAGCATTTT.

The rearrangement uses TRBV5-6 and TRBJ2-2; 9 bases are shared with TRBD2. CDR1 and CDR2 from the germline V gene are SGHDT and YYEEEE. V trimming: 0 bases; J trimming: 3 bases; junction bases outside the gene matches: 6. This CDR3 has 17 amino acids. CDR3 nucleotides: TGTGCCAGCAGCTTGGCTACTAGCGGGCTATACACCGGGGAGCTGTTTTTT. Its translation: CASSLATSGLYTGELFF.

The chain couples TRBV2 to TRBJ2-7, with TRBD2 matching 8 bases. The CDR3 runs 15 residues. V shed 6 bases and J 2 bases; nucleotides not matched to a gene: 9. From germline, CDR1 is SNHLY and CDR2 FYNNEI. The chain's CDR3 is CASRQTRGGAYEQYF. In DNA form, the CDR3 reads TGTGCCAGCAGACAAACCCGGGGGGGGGCCTACGAGCAGTACTTC.

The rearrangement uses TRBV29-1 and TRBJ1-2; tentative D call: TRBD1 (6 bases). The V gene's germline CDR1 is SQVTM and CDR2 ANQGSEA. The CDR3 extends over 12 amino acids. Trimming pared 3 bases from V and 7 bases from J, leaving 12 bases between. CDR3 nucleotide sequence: TGCAGCGTTGACCAGGGGATGAGTGGCTACACCTTC. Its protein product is CSVDQGMSGYTF.

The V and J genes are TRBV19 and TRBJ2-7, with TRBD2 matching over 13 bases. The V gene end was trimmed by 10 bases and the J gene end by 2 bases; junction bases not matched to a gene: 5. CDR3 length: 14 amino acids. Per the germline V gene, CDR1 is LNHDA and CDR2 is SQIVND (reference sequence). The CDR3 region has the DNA TGTGCCACCTCCGGGACTAGCGGGGCCTACGAGCAGTACTTC. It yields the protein CATSGTSGAYEQYF.

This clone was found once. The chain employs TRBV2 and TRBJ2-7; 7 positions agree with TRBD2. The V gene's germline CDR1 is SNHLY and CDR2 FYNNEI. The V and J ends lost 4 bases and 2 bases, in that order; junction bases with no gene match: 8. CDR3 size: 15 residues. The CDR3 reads CASSVSAGSPYEQYF. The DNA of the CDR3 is TGTGCCAGCAGTGTATCAGCGGGATCTCCCTACGAGCAGTACTTC.

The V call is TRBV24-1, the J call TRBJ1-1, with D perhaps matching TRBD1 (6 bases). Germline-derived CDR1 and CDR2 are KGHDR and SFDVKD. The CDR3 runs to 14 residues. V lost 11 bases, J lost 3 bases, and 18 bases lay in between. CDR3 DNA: TGTGCCAGCGTGGACAGAAAATTAGACACTGAAGCTTTCTTT. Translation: CASVDRKLDTEAFF.

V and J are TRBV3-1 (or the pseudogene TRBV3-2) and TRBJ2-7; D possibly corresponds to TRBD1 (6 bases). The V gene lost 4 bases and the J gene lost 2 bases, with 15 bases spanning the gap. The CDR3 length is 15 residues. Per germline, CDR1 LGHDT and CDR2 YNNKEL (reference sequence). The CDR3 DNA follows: TGTGCCAGCAGCCTAGGGACAAACGACGCCTACGAGCAGTACTTC. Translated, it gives CASSLGTNDAYEQYF.

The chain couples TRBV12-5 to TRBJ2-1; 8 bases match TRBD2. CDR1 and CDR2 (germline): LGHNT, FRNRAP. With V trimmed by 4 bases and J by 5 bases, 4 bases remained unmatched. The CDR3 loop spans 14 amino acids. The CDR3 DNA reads TGTGCTAGTGGTTGGCCCGGGGGGGACAATGAGCAGTTCTTC. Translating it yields CASGWPGGDNEQFF. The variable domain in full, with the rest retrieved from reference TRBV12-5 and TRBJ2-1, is DARVTQTPRHKVTEMGQEVTMRCQPILGHNTVFWYRQTMMQGLELLAYFRNRAPLDDSGMPKDRFSAEMPDATLATLKIQPSEPRDSAVYFCASGWPGGDNEQFFGPGTRLTVL.

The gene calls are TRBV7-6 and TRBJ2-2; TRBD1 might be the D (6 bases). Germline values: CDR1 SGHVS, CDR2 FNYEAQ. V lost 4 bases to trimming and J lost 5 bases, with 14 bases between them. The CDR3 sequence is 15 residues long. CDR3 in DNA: TGTGCCAGCAGCTACGCCGACAGGACAACCGGGGAGCTGTTTTTT. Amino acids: CASSYADRTTGELFF.

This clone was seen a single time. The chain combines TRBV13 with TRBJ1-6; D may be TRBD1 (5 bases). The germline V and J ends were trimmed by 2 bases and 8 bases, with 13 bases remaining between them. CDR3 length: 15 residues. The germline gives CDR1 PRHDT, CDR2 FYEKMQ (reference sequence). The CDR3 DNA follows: TGTGCCAGCAGCTTATTAGGGGTGAATTATTCACCCCTCCACTTT. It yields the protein CASSLLGVNYSPLHF.

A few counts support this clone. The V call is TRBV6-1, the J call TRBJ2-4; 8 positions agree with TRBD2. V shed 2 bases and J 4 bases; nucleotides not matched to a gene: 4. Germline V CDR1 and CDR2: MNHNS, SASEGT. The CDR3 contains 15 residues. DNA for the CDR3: TGTGCCAGCAGTGAAAACACGGGAGGGAAAAACATTCAGTACTTC. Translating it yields CASSENTGGKNIQYF.

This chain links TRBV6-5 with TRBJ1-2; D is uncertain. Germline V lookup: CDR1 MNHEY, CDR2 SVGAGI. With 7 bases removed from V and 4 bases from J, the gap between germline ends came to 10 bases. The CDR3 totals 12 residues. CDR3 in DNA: TGTGCCAGCACCTCCCCCGTCTATGGCTACACCTTC. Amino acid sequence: CASTSPVYGYTF.